The next 18 T cell receptor beta chains were all read from a single sample in a study of blood T cells in healthy people across ages. Using a J-beta primer mix together with a sample-barcoded 5' primer, a second PCR was run for roughly 7 to 11 cycles. TCRdb re-called the 5' RACE reads with MiXCR, one entry per CDR3 protein. The table has hundreds of thousands of distinct CDR3 sequences, more than 50% seen once. The source material was blood. These receptors came from a man aged 35 to 55 in good health.

This clonotype was counted only a few times. V and J are TRBV20-1 and TRBJ2-5; D is possibly TRBD1 or TRBD2 (6 bases each). The V gene's germline CDR1 is DFQATT and CDR2 SNEGSKA (reference sequence). The CDR3 covers 13 residues. Trimming shortened V by 0 bases and J by 6 bases, and 11 bases separated the two germline ends. CDR3 DNA: TGCAGTGCTAGAGATCAGGGGAGGAAGACCCAGTACTTC. Encoded protein: CSARDQGRKTQYF.

The table lists this clonotype with a count of one. This chain joins TRBV7-8 and TRBJ2-3; D remains ambiguous. Germline loops: CDR1 SGHVS, CDR2 FQNEAQ. This CDR3 has 14 amino acids. With 5 bases removed from V and 0 bases from J, the gap between germline ends came to 9 bases. The CDR3 DNA sequence: TGTGCCAGCAGCCCAGATTATAGCACAGATACGCAGTATTTT. This translates into CASSPDYSTDTQYF.

The chain uses TRBV6-2 or TRBV6-3 and TRBJ2-1; possibly TRBD1 for D (7 bases). The germline gives CDR1 MNHEY, CDR2 SVGEGT. Trimming took off 6 bases at V and 6 bases at J, with 12 bases between the two ends. This CDR3 contains 13 residues. CDR3 residues: CASRQQGGNEQFF. CDR3 in DNA: TGTGCCAGCAGACAGCAGGGGGGCAATGAGCAGTTCTTC.

V and J are TRBV28 and TRBJ1-2; no clear D. Germline-derived CDR1 and CDR2 are MDHEN and SYDVKM. Between the trimmed V and J ends, which lost 4 bases and 3 bases, there was a span of 6 bases. CDR3 length equals 12 residues. In nucleotides, the CDR3 is TGTGCCAGCAGTTCCAGAGACTATGGCTACACCTTC. As protein: CASSSRDYGYTF.

This clonotype was detected many times. This chain's CDR3 is CAISDWAEETQYF. In DNA, the CDR3 is TGTGCCATCAGTGACTGGGCGGAAGAGACCCAGTACTTC. The rearrangement uses TRBV10-3 and TRBJ2-5; no clear D. The CDR3 is made up of 13 amino acids. Trimming pared 3 bases from V and 3 bases from J, leaving 8 bases between. The germline V gene encodes CDR1 ENHRY and CDR2 SYGVKD.

This clonotype was seen a handful of times. The chain is built from TRBV4-1 and TRBJ2-1, with no clear D. This CDR3 comprises 15 residues. Trimming shortened V by 1 base and J by 6 bases, and 13 bases separated the two germline ends. CDR1 is MGHRA and CDR2 is YSYEKL in the germline V gene. The CDR3 region has the DNA TGCGCCAGCAGCCAAGTCTCAGCAAAACGCAATGAGCAGTTCTTC. Encoded protein: CASSQVSAKRNEQFF.

The count of this clonotype is one. This chain links TRBV10-3 with TRBJ2-3; 15 nucleotides agree with TRBD2. V lost 9 bases, J lost 6 bases, and 13 bases stayed unmatched. Germline V lookup: CDR1 ENHRY, CDR2 SYGVKD. The CDR3 consists of 17 residues. DNA of the CDR3: TGTGCCATAAGAGGCGGGACTAGCGGGAGGACTCGGGATACGCAGTATTTT. It is translated as CAIRGGTSGRTRDTQYF.

This clonotype came up a few times. This rearrangement joins TRBV4-2 to TRBJ2-3; 9 bases are a match to TRBD2. This CDR3 region has 18 residues. Losses at the gene ends were 0 bases for V and 2 bases for J; bases not matched to a gene: 9. Germline-derived CDR1 and CDR2 are LGHNA and YNFKEQ. DNA of the CDR3: TGTGCCAGCAGCCAAGATTGGGCTAGCGGGGTACTCACAGATACGCAGTATTTT. Its protein is CASSQDWASGVLTDTQYF.

The V call is TRBV12-3 or TRBV12-4, the J call TRBJ1-1, with D possibly matching TRBD1 (5 bases). The CDR3 totals 11 residues. V was shortened by 5 bases and J by 8 bases, with 9 bases between the two germline ends. In DNA, the CDR3 is TGTGCCAGCAGTAGACAGCCCGAAGCTTTCTTT. As protein: CASSRQPEAFF.

This clonotype was counted a few times. The CDR3 reads CASSRGQGVHNEQFF. DNA for the CDR3: TGTGCCAGCAGCCGGGGACAGGGTGTCCACAATGAGCAGTTCTTC. The V gene is TRBV16, the J gene TRBJ2-1; 9 nucleotides line up with TRBD1. Trimming cost V 4 bases and J 5 bases; bases outside gene matches: 6. Germline CDR1 reads KGHSY; CDR2 reads FQNENV. The CDR3 consists of 15 residues.

V is TRBV6-5 and J is TRBJ2-4, with D hard to call. The J call could be wrong; TRBJ2-7 is a better fit for the DNA end. The germline V gene encodes CDR1 MNHEY and CDR2 SVGAGI. There are 15 residues in the CDR3. The CDR3 nucleotides read TGTGCCAGCAGTTCCGACGCGACCGGGTCCTACGAGCAGTACTTC. Its translation is CASSSDATGSYEQYF.

The rearrangement uses TRBV6-5 and TRBJ1-2; 8 nucleotides align to TRBD1. This CDR3 is built from 16 residues. The V gene end was trimmed by 8 bases and the J gene end by 4 bases; junction bases not matched to a gene: 15. Germline assignment: CDR1 MNHEY and CDR2 SVGAGI. In DNA, the CDR3 is TGTGCCAGCTTTGGACAGGGCGGCACCTGGGTCTATGGCTACACCTTC. This codes for CASFGQGGTWVYGYTF.

The chain has TRBV4-2 and TRBJ2-7; no clear D gene. The CDR3 has 15 residues. V lost 1 base and J 7 bases, leaving 17 bases between the germline ends. Germline V gene sequence: CDR1 LGHNA, CDR2 YNFKEQ. CDR3: CASSQAEASSREQYF. The DNA of the CDR3 is TGTGCCAGCAGCCAAGCCGAGGCTAGTTCGCGTGAGCAGTACTTC.

This clonotype showed up just a few times. The chain links TRBV28 to TRBJ1-4; possibly TRBD1 for D (6 bases). The germline V and J ends were trimmed by 8 bases and 0 bases, with 7 bases remaining between them. Per germline, CDR1 MDHEN and CDR2 SYDVKM. This CDR3 contains 13 residues. CDR3 region: CASGQTTNEKLFF. CDR3 in DNA: TGTGCCAGCGGACAGACAACTAATGAAAAACTGTTTTTT. The variable domain in full, with the rest retrieved from reference TRBV28 and TRBJ1-4, is DVKVTQSSRYLVKRTGEKVFLECVQDMDHENMFWYRQDPGLGLRLIYFSYDVKMKEKGDIPEGYSVSREKKERFSLILESASTNQTSMYLCASGQTTNEKLFFGSGTQLSVL.

The rearrangement uses TRBV7-2 and TRBJ1-6, with D perhaps matching TRBD1 (6 bases). With 5 bases removed from V and 6 bases from J, the gap between germline ends came to 11 bases. This CDR3 region has 14 residues. The germline gives CDR1 SGHTA, CDR2 FQGNSA. DNA for the CDR3: TGTGCCAGCAGCCTAGGGGGTCCTAATTCACCCCTCCACTTT. This codes for CASSLGGPNSPLHF.

V is TRBV7-2 and J is TRBJ1-3; no definite D call. Germline values: CDR1 SGHTA, CDR2 FQGNSA. Trimming stripped 0 bases from V and 1 base from J, with 13 bases between. The CDR3 is 17 amino acids. CDR3 residues: CASSLAPVGGSGNTIYF. In nucleotides, the CDR3 is TGTGCCAGCAGCTTAGCCCCTGTTGGAGGGTCTGGAAACACCATATATTTT.

This rearrangement joins TRBV5-1 to TRBJ2-5, with D possibly matching TRBD2 (7 bases). From germline, CDR1 is SGHRS and CDR2 YFSETQ. The CDR3 contains 15 residues. V lost 1 base and J lost 4, with 14 bases in between. The DNA for the CDR3 is TGCGCCAGCAGCTTGTCGGGGGGCAGACTAGAGACCCAGTACTTC. Translated: CASSLSGGRLETQYF. Full variable domain (missing parts from reference TRBV5-1 and TRBJ2-5): KAGVTQTPRYLIKTRGQQVTLSCSPISGHRSVSWYQQTPGQGLQFLFEYFSETQRNKGNFPGRFSGRQFSNSRSEMNVSTLELGDSALYLCASSLSGGRLETQYFGPGTRLLVL.

J is TRBJ2-5 and V is TRBV20-1, with TRBD2 as a possible D gene (6 bases). The end of the DNA aligns better with TRBJ2-7, so the J call may be wrong. The CDR3 runs 13 residues. CDR1 and CDR2 from the germline V gene are DFQATT and SNEGSKA (reference sequence). Written as DNA, the CDR3 is TGCAGTGCCAGCCCGGACTACTCCTACGAGCAGTACTTC. This encodes CSASPDYSYEQYF.